Below are 8 T cell receptor beta chains sequenced from a single sample in a study of blood T cell repertoires in COVID-19. Repertoires were generated with immunoSEQ multiplex PCR, while TCRdb's copy carries only in-frame clones and drops some. This table has approximately 65,000 clones, 89% appearing once. The sample comprised peripheral blood. These receptors came from a woman in her fifties or sixties with active COVID-19.

The V call is TRBV18, the J call TRBJ1-1; TRBD1 aligns across 7 bases. This CDR3 has 19 amino acids. J was trimmed by 4 bases and V by 2 bases; bases with no gene match: 19. In germline, CDR1 is KGHSH, CDR2 LQKENI. The CDR3 loop reads CASSPKVPGQIISGTEAFF. The CDR3 DNA reads TGTGCCAGCTCACCAAAAGTTCCGGGACAGATTATTTCGGGCACTGAAGCTTTCTTT.

The table lists this clone with a count of one. The chain has TRBV29-1 and TRBJ2-1; maybe TRBD2 (6 bases). This CDR3 is 13 amino acids long. Germline loops: CDR1 SQVTM, CDR2 ANQGSEA. V dropped 8 bases and J dropped 9 bases, with 20 bases sitting between them. CDR3 sequence: CSSRTSAGGEQFF. The CDR3 DNA sequence: TGCAGCTCGAGAACTTCAGCCGGGGGTGAGCAGTTCTTC.

This clone showed up many times. The rearrangement links TRBV9 to TRBJ2-7; TRBD1 might be the D (6 bases). CDR3 size: 13 residues. Trimming took off 5 bases at V and 0 bases at J, with 9 bases between the two ends. Germline CDR1 is SGDLS and CDR2 is YYNGEE. CDR3 sequence reads: CASSPDSSYEQYF. Here the CDR3 DNA reads TGTGCCAGCAGTCCGGACAGCTCCTACGAGCAGTACTTC.

The rearrangement joins TRBV9 to TRBJ2-2, with no clear D. The CDR3 is made up of 15 amino acids. Germline CDR1 SGDLS, CDR2 YYNGEE. The V end was cut by 4 bases, the J end by 4 bases, with 14 bases between. In DNA form, the CDR3 reads TGTGCCAGCAGCCCCCGACCTTCGGGCACCGGGGAGCTGTTTTTT. Protein: CASSPRPSGTGELFF.

This sequence joins TRBV11-3 and TRBJ1-2; the match to TRBD1 covers 9 bases. Germline CDR1 reads SGHNT; CDR2 reads YENEEA. V shed 3 bases and J 2 bases; nucleotides not matched to a gene: 16. The CDR3 consists of 19 residues. The CDR3 loop is CASSFASWQGTGTNYGYTF. In nucleotides, the CDR3 is TGTGCCAGCAGCTTCGCGTCTTGGCAAGGGACAGGGACAAACTATGGCTACACCTTC. Drawing the rest from reference TRBV11-3 and TRBJ1-2, the complete variable domain is EAGVVQSPRYKIIEKKQPVAFWCNPISGHNTLYWYLQNLGQGPELLIRYENEEAVDDSQLPKDRFSAERLKGVDSTLKIQPAELGDSAVYLCASSFASWQGTGTNYGYTFGSGTRLTVV.

The rearrangement links TRBV19 to TRBJ2-1; 11 nucleotides align to TRBD2. CDR1 is LNHDA and CDR2 is SQIVND in the germline V gene (reference sequence). The CDR3 spans 17 residues. V lost 3 bases to trimming and J lost 0 bases; unmatched junction nucleotides: 4. CDR3 sequence reads: CASSMTSGMVSYNEQFF. The CDR3 nucleotides are TGTGCCAGTAGTATGACTAGCGGGATGGTCTCCTACAATGAGCAGTTCTTC.

The chain links TRBV7-9 to TRBJ2-7, with 9 bases aligning to TRBD1. The CDR3 is 15 residues long. From germline, CDR1 is SEHNR and CDR2 FQNEAQ (reference sequence). With 2 bases clipped from V and 7 bases from J, the junction kept 9 bases outside the gene matches. DNA of the CDR3: TGTGCCAGCAGCTTATCACAGGGGGCTCAAGTAGAGCAGTACTTC. Amino acid sequence: CASSLSQGAQVEQYF.

The chain combines TRBV11-1 with TRBJ2-1, with 7 positions matching TRBD1. The CDR3 loop spans 15 amino acids. V dropped 3 bases and J dropped 5; count of bases not matched to a gene: 7. Germline values: CDR1 SGHAT, CDR2 FQDESV (reference sequence). The CDR3 nucleotides are TGTGCCAGCAGCTTGCTCGGGACAGCTAACAATGAGCAGTTCTTC. Translating gives CASSLLGTANNEQFF.